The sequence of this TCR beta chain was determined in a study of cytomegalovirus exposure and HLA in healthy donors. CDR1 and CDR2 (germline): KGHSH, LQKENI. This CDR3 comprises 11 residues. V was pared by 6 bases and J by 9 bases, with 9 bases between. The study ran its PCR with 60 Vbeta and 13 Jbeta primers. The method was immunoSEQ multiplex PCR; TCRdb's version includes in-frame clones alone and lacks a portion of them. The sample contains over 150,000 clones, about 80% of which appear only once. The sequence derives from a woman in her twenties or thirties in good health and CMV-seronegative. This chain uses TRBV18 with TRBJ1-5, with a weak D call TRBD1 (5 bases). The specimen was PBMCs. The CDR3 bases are TGTGCCAGCTCCCTCGGGGGGCCCCAGCATTTT. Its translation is CASSLGGPQHF.